One and the same sample provided the 29 T cell receptor beta chains below, sequenced in a study of identifying expanded T cells in peripheral blood. Data came from immunoSEQ multiplex PCR; TCRdb stores just in-frame clones and leaves some out. Of around 100,000 clones in the sample, approximately 89% were seen once. Sequences were obtained from blood. The source is a person aged 18 to 75 in good health.

This chain connects TRBV29-1 to TRBJ2-1; possibly TRBD2 for D (6 bases). V shed 1 base and J shed 9 bases, with 16 bases lying between them. This CDR3 is built from 14 residues. Germline values: CDR1 SQVTM, CDR2 ANQGSEA. CDR3: CSVEGQGGWGEQFF. CDR3 bases: TGCAGCGTTGAAGGGCAGGGAGGCTGGGGTGAGCAGTTCTTC.

This chain joins TRBV30 and TRBJ1-5; the D gene is possibly TRBD1 (6 bases). V was clipped by 2 bases and J by 1 base, with 18 bases between them. The CDR3 runs to 17 residues. Germline V gene sequence: CDR1 GTSNPN, CDR2 SVGIG (reference sequence). CDR3 loop: CAWSPPWGRGSNQPQHF. In DNA form, the CDR3 reads TGTGCCTGGAGTCCCCCGTGGGGGCGAGGGAGCAATCAGCCCCAGCATTTT.

The chain employs TRBV7-2 and TRBJ2-4; D gene uncertain. The germline gives CDR1 SGHTA, CDR2 FQGNSA. CDR3 size: 13 residues. Trimming removed 5 bases at V and 5 bases at J, with 10 bases between. CDR3 sequence (DNA): TGTGCCAGCAGCCCCCCCCCGGAAAACATTCAGTACTTC. Residues: CASSPPPENIQYF.

The chain links TRBV5-1 to TRBJ1-4, with D hard to call. From germline, CDR1 is SGHRS and CDR2 YFSETQ. Trimming removed 1 base at V and 5 bases at J, with 12 bases between. The CDR3 length is 15 residues. The CDR3 here is CASSLRTSENEKLFF. CDR3 nucleotides: TGCGCCAGCAGCTTGCGCACATCGGAAAATGAAAAACTGTTTTTT.

CDR3 coding DNA: TGTGCCTGGAGTGACGGGGGGGCACGGCAGCCCCAGCATTTT. Translated: CAWSDGGARQPQHF. The chain links TRBV30 to TRBJ1-5; D may be TRBD1 (6 bases). In germline, CDR1 is GTSNPN, CDR2 SVGIG (reference sequence). With 1 base removed from V and 7 bases from J, the gap between germline ends came to 14 bases. This CDR3 contains 14 residues.

V is TRBV5-3 and J is TRBJ2-7; the D is unclear. TRBV5-3 is placed among ORFs of uncertain function. There are 12 residues in the CDR3. Trimming pared 3 bases from V and 6 bases from J, leaving 10 bases between. CDR3 sequence (DNA): TGTGCCAGAAGCTCCGAACACGGCGAGCAGTACTTC. Translated: CARSSEHGEQYF.

This chain joins TRBV29-1 and TRBJ2-1; 10 bases line up with TRBD2. This CDR3 has 12 residues. With 7 bases clipped from V and 6 bases from J, the junction kept 3 bases outside the gene matches. Germline V gene sequence: CDR1 SQVTM, CDR2 ANQGSEA. The CDR3 region has the DNA TGCAGCGGTAGCGGGGGGCTCAATGAGCAGTTCTTC. Its translation is CSGSGGLNEQFF.

The chain employs TRBV9 and TRBJ2-7; TRBD1 aligns across 10 bases. The J segment lost 4 bases and the V segment lost 0 bases, leaving 4 bases of the junction unmatched. The germline V gene has CDR1 SGDLS and CDR2 YYNGEE. The CDR3 is made up of 15 amino acids. CDR3 DNA: TGTGCCAGCAGCGTAGGCGGGACAGGGGAATACGAGCAGTACTTC. It is translated as CASSVGGTGEYEQYF.

The chain joins TRBV6-6 to TRBJ2-1; no definite D call. V lost 10 bases to trimming and J lost 7 bases, with 11 bases between them. The CDR3 totals 11 residues. The germline CDR1 and CDR2 sequences are MNHNY and SVGAGI (reference sequence). The DNA of the CDR3 is TGTGCCAACCTTCCATGGAATGAGCAGTTCTTC. This gives the protein CANLPWNEQFF.

The chain recombines TRBV2 with TRBJ1-1; D is perhaps TRBD1 (6 bases). Germline V CDR1 and CDR2: SNHLY, FYNNEI. This CDR3 spans 14 amino acids. The V and J ends lost 6 bases and 3 bases respectively, with 14 bases between them. CDR3 nucleotide sequence: TGTGCCAGCAGGAACAGGGTTGGACACACTGAAGCTTTCTTT. It is translated as CASRNRVGHTEAFF.

This clone was seen a few times. The chain recombines TRBV30 with TRBJ2-5, with D tentatively TRBD2 (6 bases). This CDR3 comprises 14 residues. V gave up 1 base and J gave up 4 bases, with 13 bases separating them. Germline V gives CDR1 GTSNPN, CDR2 SVGIG (reference sequence). This CDR3 reads CAWSGTPGGETQYF. The DNA for the CDR3 is TGTGCCTGGAGTGGGACCCCCGGGGGAGAGACCCAGTACTTC.

This clone has only one observation. The rearrangement uses TRBV5-1 and TRBJ2-5; D is unclear. Germline values: CDR1 SGHRS, CDR2 YFSETQ. V was cut by 6 bases and J by 2 bases, with 5 bases left in between. The CDR3 runs 11 residues. The CDR3 DNA follows: TGCGCCAGCACAGCGCAAGAGACCCAGTACTTC. Translation gives CASTAQETQYF. The entire variable domain, with the rest obtained from reference TRBV5-1 and TRBJ2-5, is as follows: KAGVTQTPRYLIKTRGQQVTLSCSPISGHRSVSWYQQTPGQGLQFLFEYFSETQRNKGNFPGRFSGRQFSNSRSEMNVSTLELGDSALYLCASTAQETQYFGPGTRLLVL.

The CDR3 region is CASSPMLVPMNTEAFF. The CDR3 DNA reads TGTGCCAGTAGCCCTATGTTGGTGCCCATGAACACTGAAGCTTTCTTT. This sequence joins TRBV19 and TRBJ1-1; no clear D. Trimming stripped 6 bases from V and 0 bases from J, with 17 bases between. This CDR3 comprises 16 residues. The germline V gene has CDR1 LNHDA and CDR2 SQIVND (reference sequence). Drawing the rest from reference TRBV19 and TRBJ1-1, the complete variable domain is DGGITQSPKYLFRKEGQNVTLSCEQNLNHDAMYWYRQDPGQGLRLIYYSQIVNDFQKGDIAEGYSVSREKKESFPLTVTSAQKNPTAFYLCASSPMLVPMNTEAFFGQGTRLTVV.

J is TRBJ2-1 and V is TRBV5-8; D gene uncertain. Trimming took 0 bases from V and 10 from J, leaving 8 bases between them. This CDR3 contains 12 residues. Germline CDR1 SGHTS, CDR2 YDEGEE. CDR3 coding DNA: TGTGCCAGCAGCTTGGGGAAGCGCGAGCAGTTCTTC. Protein: CASSLGKREQFF. Looking up the rest from reference TRBV5-8 and TRBJ2-1 gives the full variable domain: EAGVTQSPTHLIKTRGQQATLRCSPISGHTSVYWYQQALGLGLQFLLWYDEGEERNRGNFPPRFSGRQFPNYSSELNVNALELEDSALYLCASSLGKREQFFGPGTRLTVL.

The rearrangement joins TRBV5-6 to TRBJ1-4; no definite D call. The CDR3 runs 14 residues. The V and J ends lost 2 bases and 11 bases respectively, with 16 bases between them. Germline values: CDR1 SGHDT, CDR2 YYEEEE. As DNA, the CDR3 is TGTGCCAGCAGCTTACGACTGAGTGCTTACAAACTGTTTTTT. Residues: CASSLRLSAYKLFF.

The genes are TRBV5-6 and TRBJ2-1, with D possibly matching TRBD1 (5 bases). Germline loops: CDR1 SGHDT, CDR2 YYEEEE. The germline V and J ends were trimmed by 1 base and 13 bases, with 9 bases remaining between them. This CDR3 comprises 11 residues. The CDR3 loop is CASSLLGDQFF. The CDR3 DNA reads as TGTGCCAGCAGCTTGCTAGGGGATCAGTTCTTC.

J is TRBJ2-1 and V is TRBV6-4; D is unresolved. V was trimmed by 0 bases and J by 10 bases, leaving 7 bases between them. The germline gives CDR1 MRHNA, CDR2 SNTAGT. This CDR3 has 12 residues. CDR3 nucleotides: TGTGCCAGCAGTGACTCGGCTAACGAGCAGTTCTTC. Encoded protein: CASSDSANEQFF.

This clone was detected once. The chain combines TRBV21-1 with TRBJ2-7; the DNA was not used to check the table's D call, TRBD1. TRBV21-1 is a pseudogene segment. The CDR3 sequence is 16 residues long. CDR3 in DNA: TGTGCCAGCAGCGTAAGGACAGGGTGCTTCTCCTACGAGCAGTACTTC. Translation: CASSVRTGCFSYEQYF.

CDR3 sequence reads: CASSFGGDQPQHF. DNA of the CDR3: TGTGCCAGCAGTTTCGGGGGGGACCAGCCCCAGCATTTT. The V call is TRBV27, the J call TRBJ1-5; perhaps TRBD1 as D (5 bases). The V gene lost 3 bases and the J gene lost 7 bases, with 10 bases spanning the gap. Germline V gene sequence: CDR1 MNHEY, CDR2 SMNVEV (reference sequence). This CDR3 region has 13 residues.

This rearrangement joins TRBV5-4 to TRBJ2-3; TRBD2 agrees at 9 bases. The germline V gene encodes CDR1 SGHNT and CDR2 YYREEE (reference sequence). The CDR3 runs to 16 residues. The junction had 2 bases not matched to a gene; V was cut back by 0 bases and J by 0 bases. CDR3 region: CASSLGLAGSTDTQYF. DNA of the CDR3: TGTGCCAGCAGCTTGGGGCTAGCGGGGAGCACAGATACGCAGTATTTT.

The V call is TRBV7-3, the J call TRBJ2-3; D is ambiguous. V shed 1 base and J shed 2 bases, with 13 bases lying between them. CDR1 is SGHTA and CDR2 is FQGTGA in the germline V gene. The CDR3 is 16 amino acids. CDR3 sequence reads: CASSLNAVGFTDTQYF. The CDR3 bases are TGTGCCAGCAGCTTAAATGCTGTTGGTTTCACAGATACGCAGTATTTT. Using reference TRBV7-3 and TRBJ2-3 for the parts outside the CDR3, the full variable domain is GAGVSQTPSNKVTEKGKYVELRCDPISGHTALYWYRQSLGQGPEFLIYFQGTGAADDSGLPNDRFFAVRPEGSVSTLKIQRTERGDSAVYLCASSLNAVGFTDTQYFGPGTRLTVL.

The J gene is TRBJ1-3, the V gene TRBV4-2; D uncertain. In germline, CDR1 is LGHNA, CDR2 YNFKEQ. This CDR3 is built from 15 residues. V lost 1 base and J 0 bases, leaving 7 bases between the germline ends. The CDR3 region has the DNA TGTGCCAGCAGCCAAGGACCCGCCTCTGGAAACACCATATATTTT. Protein product: CASSQGPASGNTIYF.

The CDR3 protein is CASKNIGLNTEAFF. The CDR3 bases are TGTGCCAGTAAGAACATAGGACTGAACACTGAAGCTTTCTTT. The chain has TRBV19 and TRBJ1-1, with D uncertain. Looked up from germline, CDR1 is LNHDA and CDR2 is SQIVND (reference sequence). The V and J ends lost 7 bases and 0 bases respectively, with 12 bases between them. CDR3 length: 14 residues.

V is TRBV5-1 and J is TRBJ2-3; D is unresolved. This CDR3 is 15 amino acids long. Looked up from germline, CDR1 is SGHRS and CDR2 is YFSETQ. Between the trimmed V and J ends, which lost 0 bases and 0 bases, there was a span of 8 bases. The CDR3 nucleotides read TGCGCCAGCAGCTTGGACAGAGCGAGCACAGATACGCAGTATTTT. It specifies CASSLDRASTDTQYF.

The genes are TRBV11-2 and TRBJ1-2; possibly TRBD1 for D (5 bases). Trimming removed 5 bases from V and 14 bases from J, with 24 bases in between. The CDR3 totals 14 residues. The germline V gene has CDR1 SGHAT and CDR2 FQNNGV. CDR3 sequence: CASSLTSLGVEGTF. In nucleotides, the CDR3 is TGTGCCAGCAGCCTGACGTCGCTAGGGGTGGAGGGTACCTTC.

The chain combines TRBV7-9 with TRBJ2-7, with D uncertain. Germline CDR1 SEHNR, CDR2 FQNEAQ (reference sequence). Trimming removed 4 bases from V and 2 bases from J, with 18 bases in between. This CDR3 is built from 16 residues. For the CDR3, the DNA is TGTGCCAGCAGCTCCCGTATGGGCGTTCGACCCTACGAGCAGTACTTC. It yields the protein CASSSRMGVRPYEQYF.

J is TRBJ1-1 and V is TRBV7-9; no clear D. Germline values: CDR1 SEHNR, CDR2 FQNEAQ (reference sequence). The length of the CDR3 is 13 residues. The V end lost 0 bases, the J end lost 8 bases, and 10 bases lay between the germline ends. The CDR3 region is CASSLAREGEAFF. CDR3 in DNA: TGTGCCAGCAGCTTAGCCCGTGAAGGAGAAGCTTTCTTT.

This sequence joins TRBV13 and TRBJ1-1, with D tentatively TRBD1 (5 bases). Trimming cost V 5 bases and J 5 bases, with 15 bases left between them. Germline CDR1 reads PRHDT; CDR2 reads FYEKMQ (reference sequence). The CDR3 contains 14 residues. As DNA, the CDR3 is TGTGCCAGCAGCACGCTCAACAGGATAACTGAAGCTTTCTTT. It encodes CASSTLNRITEAFF. Combining the CDR3 with reference TRBV13 and TRBJ1-1 gives the whole variable domain AAGVIQSPRHLIKEKRETATLKCYPIPRHDTVYWYQQGPGQDPQFLISFYEKMQSDKGSIPDRFSAQQFSDYHSELNMSSLELGDSALYFCASSTLNRITEAFFGQGTRLTVV.

The gene calls are TRBV30 and TRBJ2-1; 8 bases are a match to TRBD2. J was trimmed by 5 bases and V by 2 bases; bases with no gene match: 8. This CDR3 region has 15 residues. The germline V gene encodes CDR1 GTSNPN and CDR2 SVGIG (reference sequence). CDR3 DNA: TGTGCCTGGAGTATAAAGAGCGGGAGAAACAATGAGCAGTTCTTC. Protein product: CAWSIKSGRNNEQFF.